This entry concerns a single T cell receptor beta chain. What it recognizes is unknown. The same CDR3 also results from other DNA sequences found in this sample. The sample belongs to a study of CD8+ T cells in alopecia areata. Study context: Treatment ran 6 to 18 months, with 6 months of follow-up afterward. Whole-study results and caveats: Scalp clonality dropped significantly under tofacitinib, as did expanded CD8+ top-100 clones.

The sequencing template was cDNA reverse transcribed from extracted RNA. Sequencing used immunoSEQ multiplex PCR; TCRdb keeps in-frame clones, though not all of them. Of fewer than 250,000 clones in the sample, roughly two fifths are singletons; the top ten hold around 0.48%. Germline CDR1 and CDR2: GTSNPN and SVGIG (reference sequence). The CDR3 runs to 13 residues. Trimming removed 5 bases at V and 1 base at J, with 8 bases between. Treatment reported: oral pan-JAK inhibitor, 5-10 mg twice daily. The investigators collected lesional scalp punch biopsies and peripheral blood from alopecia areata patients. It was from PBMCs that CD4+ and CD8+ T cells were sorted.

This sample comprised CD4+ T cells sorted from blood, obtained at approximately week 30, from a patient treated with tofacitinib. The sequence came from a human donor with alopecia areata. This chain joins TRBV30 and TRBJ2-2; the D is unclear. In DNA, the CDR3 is TGTGCCTGGTCTAAAGGGAACACCGGGGAGCTGTTTTTT. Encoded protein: CAWSKGNTGELFF.